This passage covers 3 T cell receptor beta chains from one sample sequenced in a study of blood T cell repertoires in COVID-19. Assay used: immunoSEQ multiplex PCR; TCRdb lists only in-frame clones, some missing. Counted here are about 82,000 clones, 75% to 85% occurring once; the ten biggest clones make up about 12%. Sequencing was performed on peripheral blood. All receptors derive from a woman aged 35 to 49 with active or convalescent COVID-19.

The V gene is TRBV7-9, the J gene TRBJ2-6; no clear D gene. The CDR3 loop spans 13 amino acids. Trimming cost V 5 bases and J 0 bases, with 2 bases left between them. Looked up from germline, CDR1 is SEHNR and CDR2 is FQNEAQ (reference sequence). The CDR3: CASSRSGANVLTF. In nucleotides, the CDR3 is TGTGCCAGCAGCCGCTCTGGGGCCAACGTCCTGACTTTC. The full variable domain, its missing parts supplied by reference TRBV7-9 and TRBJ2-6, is DTGVSQNPRHKITKRGQNVTFRCDPISEHNRLYWYRQTLGQGPEFLTYFQNEAQLEKSRLLSDRFSAERPKGSFSTLEIQRTEQGDSAMYLCASSRSGANVLTFGAGSRLTVL.

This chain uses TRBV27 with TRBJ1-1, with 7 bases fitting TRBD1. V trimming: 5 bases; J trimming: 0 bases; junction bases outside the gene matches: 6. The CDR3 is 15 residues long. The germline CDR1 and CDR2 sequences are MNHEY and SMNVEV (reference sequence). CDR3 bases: TGTGCCAGCAGTCCCTCCGGACAGGTGAACACTGAAGCTTTCTTT. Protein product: CASSPSGQVNTEAFF.

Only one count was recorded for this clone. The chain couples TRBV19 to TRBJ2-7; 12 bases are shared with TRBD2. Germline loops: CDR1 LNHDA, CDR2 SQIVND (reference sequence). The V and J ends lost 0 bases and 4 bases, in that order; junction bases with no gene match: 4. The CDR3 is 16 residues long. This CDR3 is CASSIDASGRAYEQYF. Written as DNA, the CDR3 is TGTGCCAGTAGTATAGACGCTAGCGGGAGGGCGTACGAGCAGTACTTC. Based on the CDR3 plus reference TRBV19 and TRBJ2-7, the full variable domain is DGGITQSPKYLFRKEGQNVTLSCEQNLNHDAMYWYRQDPGQGLRLIYYSQIVNDFQKGDIAEGYSVSREKKESFPLTVTSAQKNPTAFYLCASSIDASGRAYEQYFGPGTRLTVT.